This record looks at one T cell receptor beta chain sequence and its context. This sample was taken from a study of blood T cell repertoires in COVID-19. Study summary: Samples came from the United States, Italy and Spain, spanning acute and convalescent COVID-19. PBMCs, B-cell-depleted T cells, or T cells provided the cDNA or gDNA that made up the material.

Authors' methods: Amplification from reference gene primers served as the basis for estimated nucleated cell counts. Measured with immunoSEQ multiplex PCR; TCRdb has only the in-frame clones, and not every one. V and J calls and clone size follow that table, whereas D and trimming were derived from the DNA. The sample lists 210,000 or so clones; about 90% were seen once. The specimen was peripheral blood. The receptor was derived from a woman aged 18-35 years who had recovered from COVID-19.

The CDR3 DNA follows: TGTGCCAGCAGCCCACTAGCGGGAGGGCCTGCAGAGACCCAGTACTTC. This gives the protein CASSPLAGGPAETQYF. The chain is built from TRBV3-1 (or the pseudogene TRBV3-2) and TRBJ2-5; TRBD2 matches at 13 bases. From germline, CDR1 is LGHDT and CDR2 YNNKEL (reference sequence). V lost 4 bases and J lost 4; bases outside the gene matches: 6. CDR3 length: 16 amino acids.